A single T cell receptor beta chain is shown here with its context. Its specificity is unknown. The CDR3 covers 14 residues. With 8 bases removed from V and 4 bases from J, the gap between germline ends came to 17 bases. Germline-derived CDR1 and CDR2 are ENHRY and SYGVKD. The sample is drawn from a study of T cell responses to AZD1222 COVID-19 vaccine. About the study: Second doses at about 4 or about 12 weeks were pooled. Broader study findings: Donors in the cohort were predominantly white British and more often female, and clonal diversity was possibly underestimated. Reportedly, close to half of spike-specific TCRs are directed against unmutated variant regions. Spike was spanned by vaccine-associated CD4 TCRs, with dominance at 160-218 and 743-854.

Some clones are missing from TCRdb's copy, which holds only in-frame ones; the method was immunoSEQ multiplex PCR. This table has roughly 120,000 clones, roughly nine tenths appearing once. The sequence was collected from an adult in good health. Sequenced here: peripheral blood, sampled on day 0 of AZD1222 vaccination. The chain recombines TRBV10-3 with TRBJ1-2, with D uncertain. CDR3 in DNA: TGTGCCATCGGTAGTGGCCAGACATTCTATGGCTACACCTTC. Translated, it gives CAIGSGQTFYGYTF.